The clone carrying this TCR beta chain was picked up one time. Its target is unknown. This CDR3 contains 12 residues. V lost 6 bases, J lost 4 bases, and 2 bases stayed unmatched. The germline V gene has CDR1 SGHTA and CDR2 FQGNSA. Profiling relied on immunoSEQ multiplex PCR, and the TCRdb table lists in-frame clones only, not all of them. The top ten clones hold around 5.1% of a sample with 140,000 to 150,000 clones, about 86% of them seen once. The study pooled second doses at about 4 or about 12 weeks. The sample belongs to a study of T cell responses to AZD1222 COVID-19 vaccine. General study findings and limits: The study reported that nearly half of spike-specific TCRs target unmutated variant regions. Baseline serology detected seropositivity in only six AZD1222 recipients. Donors, mostly white British, included more females; clonal diversity was possibly underestimated.

This receptor was obtained from an adult who received the AZD1222 COVID-19 vaccine. Sequencing was performed on peripheral blood, taken 28 days after the second AZD1222 dose. The V call is TRBV7-2, the J call TRBJ1-2, with 7 bases matching TRBD1. CDR3 sequence reads: CASRQGVYGYTF. In DNA, the CDR3 is TGTGCCAGCAGGCAGGGGGTCTATGGCTACACCTTC.